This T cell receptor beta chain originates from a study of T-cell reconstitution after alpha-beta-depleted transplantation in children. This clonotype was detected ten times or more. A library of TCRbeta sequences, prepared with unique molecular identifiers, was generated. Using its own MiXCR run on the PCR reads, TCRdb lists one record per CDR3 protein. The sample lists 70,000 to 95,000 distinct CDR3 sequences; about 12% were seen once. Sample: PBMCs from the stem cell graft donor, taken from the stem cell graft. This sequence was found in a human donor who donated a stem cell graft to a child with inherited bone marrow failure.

The chain's CDR3 is CASSQVGNEQFF. CDR3 nucleotides: TGCGCCAGCAGCCAAGTTGGCAATGAGCAGTTCTTC. V and J are TRBV4-3 and TRBJ2-1, with D unresolved. V lost 1 base to trimming and J lost 6 bases, with 4 bases between them. Germline lookup yields CDR1 LGHNA and CDR2 YSLEER. This CDR3 has 12 residues.